This record concerns one TCR beta chain sequence. Its specificity is unknown. This sample was included in a study of shared clonotypes between healthy human individuals. Trimming shortened V by 0 bases and J by 7 bases, and 13 bases separated the two germline ends. Germline V gene lookup returns CDR1 SEHNR and CDR2 FQNEAQ (reference sequence). The length of the CDR3 is 14 residues. Sequencing used immunoSEQ multiplex PCR; TCRdb keeps in-frame clones, though not all of them. The sample has about a million clones; approximately 72% are singletons. Broader study findings: In contrast to clonotypes shared by all four donors, non-shared clonotypes had lower generation probabilities.

A CD45RA-negative memory subset and a CD45RA+ naive subset were separated from the CD4+ cells. Source material: memory CD4+ T cells sorted from blood. The subset: CD45RA-negative fraction. This receptor was taken from a man aged 18 to 30 in good health. This sequence joins TRBV7-9 and TRBJ2-7; tentative D call: TRBD2 (5 bases). The DNA for the CDR3 is TGTGCCAGCAGCTTAGCGTCGACCACGGGGGAGCAGTACTTC. This gives the protein CASSLASTTGEQYF.